This T cell receptor beta chain was sequenced for a study of glioma-infiltrating T cells. This clonotype was seen at least ten times. The V and J ends lost 1 base and 5 bases, in that order; junction bases with no gene match: 12. From germline, CDR1 is LNHDA and CDR2 SQIVND (reference sequence). This CDR3 has 18 amino acids. TCR alpha and beta CDR3 regions were amplified from RNA using iRepertoire nested multiplex PCR. Using its own MiXCR run on the multiplex PCR reads, TCRdb lists one record per CDR3 protein. The table records approximately 140,000 distinct CDR3 sequences, under 25% of them present only once.

This clonotype originated in a human donor with low-grade glioma or glioblastoma, undergoing nonglioma brain surgery, or in good health (not recorded which). The sequencing sample was made of glioma tissue, nonneoplastic brain tissue, or PBMCs (not recorded which). V usage is TRBV19 and J usage is TRBJ2-3, with 10 bases that match TRBD2. In nucleotides, the CDR3 is TGTGCCAGTAGTATAGCCAATGGAGCGGGGGGGCGTCGAGATACGCAGTATTTT. Its translation is CASSIANGAGGRRDTQYF.